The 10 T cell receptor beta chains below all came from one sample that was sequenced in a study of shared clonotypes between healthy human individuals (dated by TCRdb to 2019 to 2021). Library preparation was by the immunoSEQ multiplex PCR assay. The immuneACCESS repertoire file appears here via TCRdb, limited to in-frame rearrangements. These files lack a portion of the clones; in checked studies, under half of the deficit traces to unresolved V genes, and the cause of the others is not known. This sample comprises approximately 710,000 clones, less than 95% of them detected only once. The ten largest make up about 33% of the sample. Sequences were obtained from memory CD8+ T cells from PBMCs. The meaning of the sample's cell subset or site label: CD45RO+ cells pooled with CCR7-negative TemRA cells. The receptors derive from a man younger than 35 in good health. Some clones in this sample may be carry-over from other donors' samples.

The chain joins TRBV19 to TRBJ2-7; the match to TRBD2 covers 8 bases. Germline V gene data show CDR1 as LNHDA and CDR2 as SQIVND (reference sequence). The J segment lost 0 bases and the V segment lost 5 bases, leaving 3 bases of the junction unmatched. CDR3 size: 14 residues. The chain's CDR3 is CASSPRGGSYEQYF. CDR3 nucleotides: TGTGCCAGTAGTCCCCGGGGGGGCTCCTACGAGCAGTACTTC.

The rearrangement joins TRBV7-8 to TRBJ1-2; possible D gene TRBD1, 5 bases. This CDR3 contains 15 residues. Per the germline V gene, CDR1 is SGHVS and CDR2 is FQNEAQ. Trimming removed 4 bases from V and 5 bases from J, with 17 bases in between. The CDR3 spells CASSSLRQPSYGYTF. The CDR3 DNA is TGTGCCAGCAGCTCATTAAGACAGCCGTCGTATGGCTACACCTTC.

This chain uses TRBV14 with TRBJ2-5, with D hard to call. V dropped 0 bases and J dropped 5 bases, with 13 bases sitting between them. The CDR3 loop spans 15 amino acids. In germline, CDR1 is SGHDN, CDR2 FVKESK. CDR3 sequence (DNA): TGTGCCAGCAGCCAAGAGCGGCGTTGGGCGGAGACCCAGTACTTC. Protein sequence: CASSQERRWAETQYF. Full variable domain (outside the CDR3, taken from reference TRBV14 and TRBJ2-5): EAGVTQFPSHSVIEKGQTVTLRCDPISGHDNLYWYRRVMGKEIKFLLHFVKESKQDESGMPNNRFLAERTGGTYSTLKVQPAELEDSGVYFCASSQERRWAETQYFGPGTRLLVL.

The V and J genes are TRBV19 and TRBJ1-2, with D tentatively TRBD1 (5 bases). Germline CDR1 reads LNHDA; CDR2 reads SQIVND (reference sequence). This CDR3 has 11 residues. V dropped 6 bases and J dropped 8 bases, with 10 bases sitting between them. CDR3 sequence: CASRSGQGYTF. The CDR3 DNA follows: TGTGCCAGTAGGTCGGGGCAAGGCTACACCTTC.

CDR3 DNA sequence: TGCAGCGCGGAGGACAGCAACTATGGCTACACCTTC. Encoded protein: CSAEDSNYGYTF. The V call is TRBV29-1, the J call TRBJ1-2, with TRBD1 as a possible D gene (6 bases). V gave up 7 bases and J gave up 2 bases, with 11 bases separating them. Germline CDR1 and CDR2: SQVTM and ANQGSEA. The CDR3 sequence is 12 residues long.

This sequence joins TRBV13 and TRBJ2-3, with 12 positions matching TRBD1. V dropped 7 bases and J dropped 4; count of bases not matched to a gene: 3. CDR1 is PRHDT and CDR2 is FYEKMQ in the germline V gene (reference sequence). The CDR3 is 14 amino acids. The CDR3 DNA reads TGTGCCAGCAACCGGGACAGGGGGCCAGATACGCAGTATTTT. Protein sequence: CASNRDRGPDTQYF.

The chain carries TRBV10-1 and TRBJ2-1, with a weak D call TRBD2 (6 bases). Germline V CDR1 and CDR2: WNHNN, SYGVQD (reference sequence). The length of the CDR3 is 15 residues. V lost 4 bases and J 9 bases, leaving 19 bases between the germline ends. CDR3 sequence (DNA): TGCGCCAGCAGTGGGCGATTAGGAGGGCCGGTTGAGCAGTTCTTC. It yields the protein CASSGRLGGPVEQFF.

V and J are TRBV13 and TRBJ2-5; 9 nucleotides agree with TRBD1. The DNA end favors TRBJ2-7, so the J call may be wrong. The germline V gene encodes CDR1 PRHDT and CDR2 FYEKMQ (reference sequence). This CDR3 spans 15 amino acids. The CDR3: CASRSTGQGIYEQYF. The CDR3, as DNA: TGTGCCAGCAGATCCACGGGACAGGGTATCTACGAGCAGTACTTC.

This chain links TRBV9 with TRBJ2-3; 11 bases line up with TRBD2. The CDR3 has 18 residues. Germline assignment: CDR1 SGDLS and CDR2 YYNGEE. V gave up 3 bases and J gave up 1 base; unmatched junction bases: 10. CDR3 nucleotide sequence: TGTGCCAGCAGCGATGGGACTAGCGGTTCACCGCGCACAGATACGCAGTATTTT. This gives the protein CASSDGTSGSPRTDTQYF.

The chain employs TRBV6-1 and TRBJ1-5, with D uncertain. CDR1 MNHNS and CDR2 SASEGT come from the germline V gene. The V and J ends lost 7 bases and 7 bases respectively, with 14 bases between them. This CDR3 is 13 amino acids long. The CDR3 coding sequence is TGTGCCAGCAAGGACGGGCGTTGGCAGCCCCAGCATTTT. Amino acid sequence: CASKDGRWQPQHF.